These T cell receptor beta chains were read from a single sample in a study of STAT5B mutations in CD4+ large granular lymphocyte leukemia. Method: immunoSEQ multiplex PCR; TCRdb's copy keeps in-frame clones and lacks some. Counted here are tens of thousands of clones, 70% to 85% occurring once; the ten biggest clones make up 2%. What was sequenced was CD4+ T cells from blood buffy coats. Receptors originate from a human donor in good health. The CDR3 runs from the conserved cysteine through the conserved F or W. The D gene is left open where the match is weak. Rows may omit the clone size; those that give it use once, few, many or a size class.

cdr3_aa	cdr3_nt	v_call	j_call	cdr3_length	d_call	clone_size
CSVKGSGRGTQYF	TGCAGCGTCAAAGGCAGCGGTCGAGGGACCCAGTACTTC	TRBV29-1	TRBJ2-5	13	.	.
CASSVRSSYNSPLHF	TGTGCCAGCAGTGTCAGGAGCTCCTATAATTCACCCCTCCACTTT	TRBV6-5	TRBJ1-6	15	.	once
CASSQVLRDGPNYGYTF	TGCGCCAGCAGCCAAGTCCTGAGGGACGGGCCTAACTATGGCTACACCTTC	TRBV4-3	TRBJ1-2	17	.	.
CASSQDSLGNQPQHF	TGCGCCAGCAGCCAGGACAGTTTAGGCAATCAGCCCCAGCATTTT	TRBV10-2	TRBJ1-5	15	.	.
CASRLELSGELFF	TGTGCCAGCAGATTGGAATTATCCGGGGAGCTGTTTTTT	TRBV25-1	TRBJ2-2	13	.	.
CASSYSLAGGPSEQFF	TGTGCCAGCAGTTACTCTTTAGCGGGGGGGCCTTCTGAGCAGTTCTTC	TRBV6-6	TRBJ2-1	16	TRBD2	.
CASSFTDYGYTF	TGTGCCAGCAGCTTTACGGACTATGGCTACACCTTC	TRBV7-2	TRBJ1-2	12	.	.
CASSVTDTQYF	TGTGCCAGTAGTGTAACAGATACGCAGTATTTT	TRBV19	TRBJ2-3	11	.	.
CASSFGDSLLGEQYF	TGTGCCAGCAGCTTCGGGGACAGCCTTCTCGGCGAGCAGTACTTC	TRBV7-8	TRBJ2-7	15	TRBD1	.
CASSQETVNEKLFF	TGCGCCAGCAGCCAAGAAACGGTTAATGAAAAACTGTTTTTT	TRBV4-1	TRBJ1-4	14	.	few
CASSQVAGLGADEQFF	TGCGCCAGCAGCCAAGTCGCGGGTTTGGGGGCGGATGAGCAGTTCTTC	TRBV4-3	TRBJ2-1	16	.	.
CASSPEGVGGTQETQYF	TGTGCCAGCAGCCCCGAGGGAGTGGGGGGAACCCAAGAGACCCAGTACTTC	TRBV4-2	TRBJ2-5	17	.	.
CASSQDTPANEKLFF	TGCGCCAGCAGCCAGGACACCCCGGCTAATGAAAAACTGTTTTTT	TRBV5-1	TRBJ1-4	15	.	.
CASTLISANYGYTF	TGTGCCAGCACCCTCATCAGCGCTAACTATGGCTACACCTTC	TRBV6-1	TRBJ1-2	14	.	.
CASSLGRGPLRGYTF	TGTGCCAGCAGCTTGGGCAGGGGGCCCCTAAGAGGCTACACCTTC	TRBV7-9	TRBJ1-2	15	TRBD1	.
CASSRRGTGELFF	TGTGCCAGCAGCCGTAGAGGGACCGGGGAGCTGTTTTTT	TRBV14	TRBJ2-2	13	.	.
CASSGSDQPQHF	TGTGCCAGCAGCGGGTCGGATCAGCCCCAGCATTTT	TRBV7-2	TRBJ1-5	12	.	few
CASSLAGKEADTQYF	TGCGCCAGCAGCTTGGCCGGGAAGGAAGCAGATACGCAGTATTTT	TRBV5-1	TRBJ2-3	15	.	.
CASSPKPGGGFEQFF	TGTGCCAGCAGCCCCAAACCTGGGGGGGGCTTTGAGCAGTTCTTC	TRBV7-2	TRBJ2-1	15	.	.
CASSRTGTSGGLGTDTQYF	TGCGCCAGCAGCCGCACCGGGACTAGCGGGGGGCTTGGCACAGATACGCAGTATTTT	TRBV5-1	TRBJ2-3	19	TRBD2	.
CASSQQGGFNTDTQYF	TGTGCCAGCAGCCAACAGGGGGGGTTTAACACAGATACGCAGTATTTT	TRBV7-2	TRBJ2-3	16	.	.
CASSFAARDNIQYF	TGTGCCAGCAGCTTCGCAGCCAGGGACAACATTCAGTACTTC	TRBV5-8	TRBJ2-4	14	.	.
CASSSGQPMNTEAFF	TGTGCCAGCAGCTCGGGACAGCCGATGAACACTGAAGCTTTCTTT	TRBV9	TRBJ1-1	15	TRBD1	once
CASSLDWGSNEKLFF	TGCGCCAGCAGCTTAGATTGGGGGTCCAATGAAAAACTGTTTTTT	TRBV5-1	TRBJ1-4	15	.	.
CASRALGGNNEQFF	TGTGCCAGCAGGGCCCTCGGGGGAAACAATGAGCAGTTCTTC	TRBV7-6	TRBJ2-1	14	.	.
CARRWTAGCSTDTQYF	TGCGCCAGACGCTGGACAGCGGGGTGTAGCACAGATACGCAGTATTTT	TRBV5-1	TRBJ2-3	16	.	.
CASSVQGRVPGELFF	TGTGCCAGCAGCGTCCAGGGGAGGGTCCCCGGGGAGCTGTTTTTT	TRBV9	TRBJ2-2	15	.	.
CASSARQGVFSGANVLTF	TGTGCCAGCAGCGCCCGACAGGGGGTTTTCTCTGGGGCCAACGTCCTGACTTTC	TRBV9	TRBJ2-6	18	TRBD1	.
CASSSGTENNYGYTF	TGTGCCAGCAGCTCAGGGACGGAGAATAACTATGGCTACACCTTC	TRBV5-4	TRBJ1-2	15	.	.
CASSQGPGETQYF	TGCGCCAGCAGCCAAGGGCCAGGGGAGACCCAGTACTTC	TRBV10-1	TRBJ2-5	13	.	.
CASRPGQLNEKLFF	TGTGCCAGTAGGCCGGGACAGCTTAATGAAAAACTGTTTTTT	TRBV19	TRBJ1-4	14	TRBD1	.
CASSHRDGVSNYGYTF	TGTGCCAGCAGCCACCGGGACGGGGTTTCTAACTATGGCTACACCTTC	TRBV9	TRBJ1-2	16	.	.
CASSATGSGYTF	TGTGCCAGCAGTGCGACAGGGTCTGGCTACACCTTC	TRBV6-5	TRBJ1-2	12	TRBD1	.
CASMGRDRVGETQYF	TGTGCCAGTATGGGCCGGGACAGGGTTGGGGAGACCCAGTACTTC	TRBV19	TRBJ2-5	15	TRBD1	few
CASSSGTLYF	TGTGCCAGCAGCTCGGGGACGTTGTACTTC	TRBV5-8	TRBJ2-5	10	.	.
CASSSPDRVAEQYF	TGTGCCAGCAGCTCGCCGGACAGGGTAGCCGAGCAGTACTTC	TRBV7-8	TRBJ2-7	14	TRBD1	few
CASSEWRAGSNYGYTF	TGTGCCAGCAGTGAATGGAGGGCAGGATCCAACTATGGCTACACCTTC	TRBV6-1	TRBJ1-2	16	.	.
CASSLVHGFNSPLHF	TGTGCCAGCAGCTTAGTTCATGGGTTTAATTCACCCCTCCACTTT	TRBV7-8	TRBJ1-6	15	.	.
CASSKGTGGTEAFF	TGTGCCAGCAGCAAGGGGACGGGGGGCACTGAAGCTTTCTTT	TRBV5-5	TRBJ1-1	14	.	.
CASSPRGWGYTF	TGTGCCAGCAGCCCCCGGGGGTGGGGCTACACCTTC	TRBV7-2	TRBJ1-2	12	.	.
CASSTGEGNQPQHF	TGTGCCAGCTCGACAGGGGAGGGCAATCAGCCCCAGCATTTT	TRBV6-5	TRBJ1-5	14	TRBD1	.
CASSFRGPPGTQYF	TGTGCCAGCAGCTTTAGGGGGCCCCCAGGGACCCAGTACTTC	TRBV5-6	TRBJ2-5	14	TRBD1	.
CAIPGQGTDTQYF	TGTGCCATCCCGGGACAGGGCACAGATACGCAGTATTTT	TRBV5-4	TRBJ2-3	13	TRBD1	.
CAWSVPHLQYTEAFF	TGTGCCTGGAGTGTACCCCACCTACAATACACTGAAGCTTTCTTT	TRBV30	TRBJ1-1	15	.	few
CASKTGSSGNTIYF	TGTGCCAGCAAAACGGGCAGCTCTGGAAACACCATATATTTT	TRBV6-5	TRBJ1-3	14	.	.
CASSWTGGAFTEAFF	TGTGCCAGCAGCTGGACAGGGGGCGCGTTCACTGAAGCTTTCTTT	TRBV27	TRBJ1-1	15	TRBD1	few
CASPGRESTGELFF	TGTGCCAGCCCGGGCAGGGAGAGCACCGGGGAGCTGTTTTTT	TRBV9	TRBJ2-2	14	.	.
CASSEQASNTEAFF	TGTGCCAGCAGCGAACAGGCTTCGAACACTGAAGCTTTCTTT	TRBV9	TRBJ1-1	14	.	.
CASSQEPGGTYEQYF	TGTGCCAGCAGCCAAGAGCCAGGGGGGACCTACGAGCAGTACTTC	TRBV14	TRBJ2-7	15	.	.
CASSPEPNTEAFF	TGTGCCAGCAGCCCTGAGCCGAACACTGAAGCTTTCTTT	TRBV5-8	TRBJ1-1	13	.	.
CASSRGQTNTEAFF	TGTGCCAGCAGCCGGGGGCAGACGAACACTGAAGCTTTCTTT	TRBV9	TRBJ1-1	14	.	.
CASNPRGGVYGYTF	TGTGCCAGCAACCCAAGGGGGGGCGTTTATGGCTACACCTTC	TRBV7-2	TRBJ1-2	14	.	.
CASSPPGVTARETQYF	TGTGCCAGCTCACCACCGGGTGTGACTGCCCGAGAGACCCAGTACTTC	TRBV18	TRBJ2-5	16	.	.
CASSLVGTGNSPLHF	TGTGCCAGCAGCTTAGTGGGGACAGGCAATTCACCCCTCCACTTT	TRBV5-4	TRBJ1-6	15	TRBD1	.
CASSPGAYEQYF	TGCGCCAGCAGTCCAGGAGCCTACGAGCAGTACTTC	TRBV10-2	TRBJ2-7	12	.	few
CASSVALIEGAGELFF	TGTGCCAGCAGCGTAGCTCTTATTGAGGGCGCCGGGGAGCTGTTTTTT	TRBV9	TRBJ2-2	16	.	few
CASTGQFTEAFF	TGTGCCAGCACAGGACAGTTTACTGAAGCTTTCTTT	TRBV2	TRBJ1-1	12	.	.
CASSQGAASSPTNEKLFF	TGCGCCAGCAGCCAAGGGGCCGCGTCGAGCCCAACTAATGAAAAACTGTTTTTT	TRBV4-1	TRBJ1-4	18	.	.
CASRPWQGAGAFF	TGTGCCAGCAGACCGTGGCAGGGGGCCGGAGCTTTCTTT	TRBV5-6	TRBJ1-1	13	TRBD1	.